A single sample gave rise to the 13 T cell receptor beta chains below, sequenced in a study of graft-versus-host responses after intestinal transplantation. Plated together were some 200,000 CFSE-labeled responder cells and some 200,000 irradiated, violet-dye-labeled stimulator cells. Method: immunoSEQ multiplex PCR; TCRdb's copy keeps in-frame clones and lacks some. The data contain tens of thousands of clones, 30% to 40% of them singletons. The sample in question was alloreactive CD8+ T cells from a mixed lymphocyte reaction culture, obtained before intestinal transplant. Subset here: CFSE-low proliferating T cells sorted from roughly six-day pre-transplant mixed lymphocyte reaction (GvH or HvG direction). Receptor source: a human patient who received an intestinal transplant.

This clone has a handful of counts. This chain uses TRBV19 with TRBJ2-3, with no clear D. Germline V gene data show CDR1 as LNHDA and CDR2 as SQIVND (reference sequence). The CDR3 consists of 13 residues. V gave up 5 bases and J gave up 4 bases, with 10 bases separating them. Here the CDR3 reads CASSWRLSDTQYF. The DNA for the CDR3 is TGTGCCAGTAGTTGGAGACTTTCAGATACGCAGTATTTT.

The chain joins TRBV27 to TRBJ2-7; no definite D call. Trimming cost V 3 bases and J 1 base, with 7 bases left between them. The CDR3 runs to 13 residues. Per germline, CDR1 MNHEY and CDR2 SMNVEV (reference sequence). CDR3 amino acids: CASSLVGSYEQYF. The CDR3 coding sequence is TGTGCCAGCAGTTTGGTGGGATCCTACGAGCAGTACTTC.

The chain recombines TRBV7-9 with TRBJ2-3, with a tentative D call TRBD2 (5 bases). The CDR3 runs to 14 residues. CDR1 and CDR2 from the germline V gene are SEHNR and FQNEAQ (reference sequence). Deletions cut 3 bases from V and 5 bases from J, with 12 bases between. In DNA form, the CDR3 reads TGTGCCAGCAGCTTTAGGAGCGGTGGAGATACGCAGTATTTT. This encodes CASSFRSGGDTQYF.

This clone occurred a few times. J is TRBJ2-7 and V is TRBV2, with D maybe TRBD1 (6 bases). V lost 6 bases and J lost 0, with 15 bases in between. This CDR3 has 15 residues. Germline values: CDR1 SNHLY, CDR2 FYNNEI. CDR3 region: CASSGGQFSSYEQYF. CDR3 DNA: TGTGCCAGCAGCGGTGGACAGTTCAGCTCCTACGAGCAGTACTTC.

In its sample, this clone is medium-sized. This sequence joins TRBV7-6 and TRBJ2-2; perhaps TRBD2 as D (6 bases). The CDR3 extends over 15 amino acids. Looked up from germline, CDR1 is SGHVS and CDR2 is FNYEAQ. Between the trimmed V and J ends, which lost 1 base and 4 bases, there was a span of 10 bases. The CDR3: CASSLEVGGTGELFF. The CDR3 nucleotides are TGTGCCAGCAGCTTAGAGGTGGGAGGCACCGGGGAGCTGTTTTTT.

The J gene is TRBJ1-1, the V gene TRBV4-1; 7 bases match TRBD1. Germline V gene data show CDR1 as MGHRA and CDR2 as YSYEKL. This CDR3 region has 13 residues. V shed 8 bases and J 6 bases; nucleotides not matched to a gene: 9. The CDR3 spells CASSYGQGAEAFF. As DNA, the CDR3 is TGCGCCAGCTCCTACGGGCAGGGGGCTGAAGCTTTCTTT.

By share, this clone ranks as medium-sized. In nucleotides, the CDR3 is TGTGCCAGCAGCTTAGGGGGTAGCAGGGAGCAGTACTTC. Encoded protein: CASSLGGSREQYF. V usage is TRBV7-6 and J usage is TRBJ2-7, with D unclear. Germline values: CDR1 SGHVS, CDR2 FNYEAQ. Trimming shortened V by 1 base and J by 7 bases, and 11 bases separated the two germline ends. The CDR3 sequence is 13 residues long.

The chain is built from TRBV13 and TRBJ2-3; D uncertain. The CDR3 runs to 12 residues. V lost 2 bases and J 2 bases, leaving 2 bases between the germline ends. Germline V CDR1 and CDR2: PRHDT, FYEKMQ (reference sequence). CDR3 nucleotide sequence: TGTGCCAGCAGCTTAACCACAGATACGCAGTATTTT. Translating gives CASSLTTDTQYF.

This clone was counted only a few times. The CDR3 DNA follows: TGTGCCAGCAGCTTAGTAGCGGGAGCCCATGAGCAGTTCTTC. Protein sequence: CASSLVAGAHEQFF. The V and J genes are TRBV7-6 and TRBJ2-1; 9 nucleotides line up with TRBD2. CDR3 size: 14 residues. Germline loops: CDR1 SGHVS, CDR2 FNYEAQ. The V segment lost 1 base and the J segment 8 bases; nucleotides outside the gene matches: 3.

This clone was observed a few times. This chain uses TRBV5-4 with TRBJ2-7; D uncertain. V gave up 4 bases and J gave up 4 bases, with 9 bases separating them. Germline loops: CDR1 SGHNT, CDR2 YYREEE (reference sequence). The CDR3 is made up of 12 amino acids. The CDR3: CASSQEAYEQYF. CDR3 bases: TGTGCCAGCAGCCAAGAAGCGTACGAGCAGTACTTC.

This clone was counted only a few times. CDR3 coding DNA: TGCAGCGTAGACATAGCGGGAGTGGGCACCGGGGAGCTGTTTTTT. Translated: CSVDIAGVGTGELFF. The chain couples TRBV29-1 to TRBJ2-2, with TRBD2 identical over 9 bases. Germline V lookup: CDR1 SQVTM, CDR2 ANQGSEA. There are 15 residues in the CDR3. V dropped 6 bases and J dropped 4; count of bases not matched to a gene: 9.

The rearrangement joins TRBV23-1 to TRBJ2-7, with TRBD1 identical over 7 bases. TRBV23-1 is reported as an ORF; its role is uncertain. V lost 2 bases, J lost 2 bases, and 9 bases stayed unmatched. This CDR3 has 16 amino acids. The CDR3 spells CASSQRQGSTTYEQYF. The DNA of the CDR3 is TGCGCCAGCAGTCAACGACAGGGCTCCACCACCTACGAGCAGTACTTC.

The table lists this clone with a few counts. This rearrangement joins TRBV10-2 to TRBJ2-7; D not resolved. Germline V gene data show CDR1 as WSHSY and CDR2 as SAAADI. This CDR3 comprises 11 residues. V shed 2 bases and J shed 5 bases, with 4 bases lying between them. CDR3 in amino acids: CASSEGNEQYF. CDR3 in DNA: TGCGCCAGCAGTGAGGGGAACGAGCAGTACTTC.